These T cell receptor beta chains were read from a single sample in a study of T cell repertoires in cytomegalovirus infection. A single record per CDR3 protein comes from TCRdb applying MiXCR to the reads. Altogether around 170,000 distinct CDR3 sequences are present, around 15% being singletons, with the ten largest covering over 20%. Material for sequencing was PBMCs. Receptors were obtained from a human donor in good health (CMV status not recorded). Some clones in this sample may be carry-over from other donors' samples. CDR3s include the opening cysteine and the closing phenylalanine or tryptophan. The D gene is left open where the match is weak. Size is stated for part of the rows, as once, few or many counts, or as a class when the clone is expanded.

d_gene,abundance,j_gene,v_gene,CDR3aa,CDR3nt
-,-,TRBJ2-1,TRBV20-1,CSARDNNGGVYNEQFF,TGCAGTGCTAGAGATAACAATGGCGGGGTTTACAATGAGCAGTTCTTC
-,few,TRBJ2-7,TRBV28,CASSDSPYEQYF,TGTGCCAGCAGCGACAGCCCCTACGAGCAGTACTTC
TRBD2,-,TRBJ2-5,TRBV28,CASTRGLALETQYF,TGTGCCAGCACCAGGGGACTAGCGTTGGAGACCCAGTACTTC
TRBD1,few,TRBJ1-5,TRBV29-1,CSEGQLKSNQPQHF,TGCAGCGAGGGACAGCTAAAAAGTAATCAGCCCCAGCATTTT
-,many,TRBJ2-1,TRBV25-1,CASSLWPRVGYNEQFF,TGTGCCAGCAGTCTATGGCCCAGGGTAGGCTACAATGAGCAGTTCTTC
TRBD1,many,TRBJ2-7,TRBV7-6,CASSSITLYRDRFYEQYF,TGTGCCAGCAGCTCGATCACACTTTACCGGGACAGGTTCTACGAGCAGTACTTC
-,many,TRBJ1-1,TRBV2,CASSEDGNTEAFF,TGTGCCAGCAGTGAAGACGGGAACACTGAAGCTTTCTTT
-,many,TRBJ1-1,TRBV5-1,CASSRQLDRSNTEAFF,TGCGCCAGCAGCCGACAATTGGACAGAAGCAACACTGAAGCTTTCTTT
-,-,TRBJ2-1,TRBV6-2/TRBV6-3,CASKWYNEQFF,TGTGCCAGCAAGTGGTACAATGAGCAGTTCTTC
-,-,TRBJ2-6,TRBV19,CASSIDFGSGANVLTF,TGTGCCAGTAGTATAGATTTTGGGTCAGGGGCCAACGTCCTGACTTTC
-,-,TRBJ1-3,TRBV29-1,CSPGREAGNTIYF,TGCAGCCCCGGGAGGGAAGCTGGAAACACCATATATTTT
-,-,TRBJ1-1,TRBV7-3,CASSRGGGGRGSEAFF,TGTGCCAGCAGCCGGGGTGGGGGAGGCAGGGGCTCTGAAGCTTTCTTT
TRBD1,few,TRBJ2-1,TRBV3-1,CASSPDRSSYNEQFF,TGTGCCAGCAGCCCGGACAGGTCCTCCTACAATGAGCAGTTCTTC
TRBD1,-,TRBJ1-5,TRBV19,CATSTGYGQPQHF,TGTGCCACCTCGACAGGGTACGGGCAGCCCCAGCATTTT
-,many,TRBJ2-1,TRBV11-2,CASSSPRYGNEQFF,TGTGCCAGCAGCTCCCCCAGGTATGGGAATGAGCAGTTCTTC
TRBD1,few,TRBJ1-1,TRBV11-2,CASLSDRGIRNTEAFF,TGTGCCAGTTTATCCGACAGGGGGATCCGGAACACTGAAGCTTTCTTT
TRBD1,few,TRBJ1-2,TRBV19,CASSIARTGVYGYTF,TGTGCCAGTAGTATAGCCCGGACAGGAGTCTATGGCTACACCTTC
-,many,TRBJ2-7,TRBV7-3,CASSSDAGGEQYF,TGTGCCAGCAGCTCGGACGCCGGGGGCGAGCAGTACTTC
-,-,TRBJ1-4,TRBV29-1,CSVGHSDEKLFF,TGCAGCGTGGGACATAGCGACGAAAAACTGTTTTTT
TRBD1,many,TRBJ1-1,TRBV7-9,CASSLGTVSNTEAFF,TGTGCCAGCAGCCTTGGGACAGTTTCGAACACTGAAGCTTTCTTT
TRBD1,many,TRBJ1-1,TRBV7-2,CASSRQGNTEAFF,TGTGCCAGCAGCCGACAGGGGAACACTGAAGCTTTCTTT
TRBD1,few,TRBJ2-2,TRBV2,CASSRGPDRNTGELFF,TGTGCCAGCAGTAGGGGGCCAGACCGGAACACCGGGGAGCTGTTTTTT
-,few,TRBJ2-3,TRBV7-9,CASSPENYADTQYF,TGTGCCAGCAGCCCAGAGAATTACGCAGATACGCAGTATTTT
TRBD1,few,TRBJ2-3,TRBV7-9,CASSGPFRDRESSTDTQYF,TGTGCCAGCAGCGGTCCTTTTCGGGACAGGGAATCTAGCACAGATACGCAGTATTTT
TRBD1,-,TRBJ2-7,TRBV5-1,CASSLLTGGDEQYF,TGCGCCAGCAGCTTGCTTACAGGGGGTGATGAGCAGTACTTC
-,-,TRBJ2-7,TRBV7-9,CASSLALDPYEQYF,TGTGCCAGCAGCTTGGCCTTAGACCCCTACGAGCAGTACTTC